Each of the 29 T cell receptor beta chains below was sequenced from the same sample in a study of blood T cell repertoires in COVID-19. Profiled with immunoSEQ multiplex PCR; TCRdb holds only in-frame clones, not every one. Among 180,000 or so clones listed, almost 85% were seen once. Material for sequencing was PBMCs or T cells enriched from blood (not recorded which). The receptors originated from a man over 45 who had recovered from COVID-19.

The chain is built from TRBV28 and TRBJ1-3; D gene unclear. The CDR3 sequence is 12 residues long. The germline V gene has CDR1 MDHEN and CDR2 SYDVKM. V lost 10 bases and J lost 4, with 11 bases in between. The DNA of the CDR3 is TGTGCCACGAACGCAGAAGGAAACACCATATATTTT. It encodes CATNAEGNTIYF.

DNA for the CDR3: TGTGCCAGCAGTCAAAGCGGGGATAGCACAGATACGCAGTATTTT. This sequence encodes CASSQSGDSTDTQYF. This chain connects TRBV3-1 (or the pseudogene TRBV3-2) to TRBJ2-3; 7 positions agree with TRBD2. The germline V gene encodes CDR1 LGHDT and CDR2 YNNKEL (reference sequence). The CDR3 runs to 15 residues. With V trimmed by 6 bases and J by 0 bases, 6 bases remained unmatched.

The chain couples TRBV7-9 to TRBJ2-7; D is perhaps TRBD1 (6 bases). Germline-derived CDR1 and CDR2 are SEHNR and FQNEAQ (reference sequence). There are 14 residues in the CDR3. V lost 8 bases to trimming and J lost 5 bases, with 19 bases between them. The CDR3 region has the DNA TGTGCCAGCTCCACATCCGGGACAAGCCACGAGCAGTACTTC. Translation gives CASSTSGTSHEQYF.

This clone was counted a few times. This chain connects TRBV2 to TRBJ2-1, with 7 bases identical to TRBD1. Per germline, CDR1 SNHLY and CDR2 FYNNEI. J lost 9 bases, V lost 5 bases, and 4 bases had no gene match. This CDR3 contains 12 residues. CDR3 protein: CASSYTGVEQFF. The CDR3 coding sequence is TGTGCCAGCAGTTACACAGGGGTTGAGCAGTTCTTC.

The chain carries TRBV28 and TRBJ2-7, with TRBD2 matching 9 bases. CDR3 size: 16 residues. V was clipped by 5 bases and J by 3 bases; unmatched bases: 11. CDR1 and CDR2 (germline): MDHEN, SYDVKM. The CDR3 nucleotides are TGTGCCAGCAGTCTACTCTACGGGACTAGCAACTACGAGCAGTACTTC. As protein: CASSLLYGTSNYEQYF.

This clone was seen a handful of times. CDR3 amino acids: CASSPGQGGWNNQPQHF. The CDR3 DNA reads TGTGCCAGCAGCCCGGGACAGGGCGGATGGAACAATCAGCCCCAGCATTTT. V usage is TRBV3-1 (or the pseudogene TRBV3-2) and J usage is TRBJ1-5, with TRBD1 matching 9 bases. Germline trimming cut 4 bases from V and 3 bases from J; bases unmatched to any gene: 10. Germline CDR1 is LGHDT and CDR2 is YNNKEL (reference sequence). There are 17 residues in the CDR3.

The rearrangement uses TRBV6-2 or TRBV6-3 and TRBJ2-2; 13 bases align to TRBD2. The CDR3 covers 17 residues. Germline assignment: CDR1 MNHEY and CDR2 SVGEGT. V lost 2 bases and J lost 7; bases outside the gene matches: 7. CDR3 coding DNA: TGTGCCAGCAGTTACCCTGGGACTAGCGGGAAATACGGGGAGCTGTTTTTT. Protein product: CASSYPGTSGKYGELFF.

The rearrangement joins TRBV28 to TRBJ1-4; TRBD1 matches at 9 bases. The CDR3 is made up of 15 amino acids. Trimming cost V 5 bases and J 8 bases; bases outside gene matches: 9. Germline-derived CDR1 and CDR2 are MDHEN and SYDVKM. CDR3 sequence reads: CASSASGTGLEKLFF. The CDR3 DNA reads TGTGCCAGCAGTGCCTCCGGGACAGGGTTGGAAAAACTGTTTTTT.

The chain carries TRBV28 and TRBJ1-1; D unresolved. Between the trimmed V and J ends, which lost 4 bases and 2 bases, there was a span of 11 bases. CDR3 length: 14 amino acids. Looked up from germline, CDR1 is MDHEN and CDR2 is SYDVKM. CDR3 protein: CASSSTGINTEAFF. CDR3 in DNA: TGTGCCAGCAGTTCCACGGGGATAAACACTGAAGCTTTCTTT.

This clone was counted between two and nine times. Its ends do not fully match the called genes, so a read error is possible. V gene TRBV3-1 (or the pseudogene TRBV3-2) combines with J gene TRBJ2-3; 8 bases fit TRBD2. The CDR3 loop spans 13 amino acids. Germline V gives CDR1 LGHDT, CDR2 YNNKEL (reference sequence). CDR3 sequence: CASSPAGASSVDF. As DNA, the CDR3 is TGTGCCAGCAGCCCAGCGGGGGCGTCAAGCGTAGATTTT.

This chain uses TRBV7-9 with TRBJ2-1, with unresolved D. The CDR3 has 12 amino acids. Germline CDR1 SEHNR, CDR2 FQNEAQ (reference sequence). Trimming took 6 bases from V and 7 from J, leaving 10 bases between them. CDR3: CASSPHQNEQFF. CDR3 sequence (DNA): TGTGCCAGCAGTCCACATCAAAATGAGCAGTTCTTC.

The chain carries TRBV5-1 and TRBJ2-7; 12 nucleotides line up with TRBD2. The junction had 8 bases not matched to a gene; V was cut back by 0 bases and J by 4 bases. CDR3 length equals 17 residues. Germline V gene lookup returns CDR1 SGHRS and CDR2 YFSETQ. This CDR3 is CASSLDGASGRGYEQYF. The DNA for the CDR3 is TGCGCCAGCAGCTTGGATGGGGCTAGCGGGAGGGGATACGAGCAGTACTTC. Variable domain in full (rest from reference TRBV5-1 and TRBJ2-7): KAGVTQTPRYLIKTRGQQVTLSCSPISGHRSVSWYQQTPGQGLQFLFEYFSETQRNKGNFPGRFSGRQFSNSRSEMNVSTLELGDSALYLCASSLDGASGRGYEQYFGPGTRLTVT.

This clone was picked up one time. V and J are TRBV5-1 and TRBJ2-6, with D tentatively TRBD2 (5 bases). The CDR3 has 20 amino acids. CDR1 is SGHRS, CDR2 YFSETQ, per germline. The V end was cut by 1 base, the J end by 0 bases, with 20 bases between. The CDR3 sequence is CASSLHPRGHLLSGANVLTF. The CDR3 coding sequence is TGCGCCAGCAGCTTGCATCCGCGAGGGCACCTCCTCTCTGGGGCCAACGTCCTGACTTTC. The full variable domain, its missing parts supplied by reference TRBV5-1 and TRBJ2-6, is KAGVTQTPRYLIKTRGQQVTLSCSPISGHRSVSWYQQTPGQGLQFLFEYFSETQRNKGNFPGRFSGRQFSNSRSEMNVSTLELGDSALYLCASSLHPRGHLLSGANVLTFGAGSRLTVL.

This clone was counted a single time. V usage is TRBV2 and J usage is TRBJ2-7, with TRBD1 identical over 7 bases. From germline, CDR1 is SNHLY and CDR2 FYNNEI. V lost 6 bases to trimming and J lost 3 bases; unmatched junction nucleotides: 5. The CDR3 runs 13 residues. CDR3 sequence: CASSDRVHYEQYF. The CDR3 DNA follows: TGTGCCAGCAGCGACAGGGTCCACTACGAGCAGTACTTC. The full variable domain, its missing parts supplied by reference TRBV2 and TRBJ2-7, is EPEVTQTPSHQVTQMGQEVILRCVPISNHLYFYWYRQILGQKVEFLVSFYNNEISEKSEIFDDQFSVERPDGSNFTLKIRSTKLEDSAMYFCASSDRVHYEQYFGPGTRLTVT.

The chain uses TRBV11-2 and TRBJ2-7, with D hard to call. Trimming took off 0 bases at V and 0 bases at J, with 6 bases between the two ends. This CDR3 contains 14 residues. Germline V gene sequence: CDR1 SGHAT, CDR2 FQNNGV. The CDR3 DNA reads as TGTGCCAGCAGCTTAGAAAGAGCCTCCTACGAGCAGTACTTC. Translated, it gives CASSLERASYEQYF. The full variable domain, completed using reference TRBV11-2 and TRBJ2-7, is EAGVAQSPRYKIIEKRQSVAFWCNPISGHATLYWYQQILGQGPKLLIQFQNNGVVDDSQLPKDRFSAERLKGVDSTLKIQPAKLEDSAVYLCASSLERASYEQYFGPGTRLTVT.

The rearrangement uses TRBV15 and TRBJ1-4, with 8 bases identical to TRBD1. This CDR3 is built from 16 residues. Germline assignment: CDR1 LNHNV and CDR2 YYDKDF (reference sequence). V dropped 0 bases and J dropped 7; count of bases not matched to a gene: 7. The CDR3 is CATSRDSAGGGEKLFF. The CDR3 DNA sequence: TGTGCCACCAGCAGAGATTCGGCAGGGGGCGGTGAAAAACTGTTTTTT.

The gene calls are TRBV19 and TRBJ1-4, with 9 positions matching TRBD1. CDR3 size: 13 residues. The germline CDR1 and CDR2 sequences are LNHDA and SQIVND (reference sequence). V dropped 10 bases and J dropped 8; count of bases not matched to a gene: 8. Here the CDR3 reads CATTGTGNEKLFF. The CDR3 DNA sequence: TGTGCCACCACCGGGACAGGGAACGAAAAACTGTTTTTT. Combining the CDR3 with reference TRBV19 and TRBJ1-4 gives the whole variable domain DGGITQSPKYLFRKEGQNVTLSCEQNLNHDAMYWYRQDPGQGLRLIYYSQIVNDFQKGDIAEGYSVSREKKESFPLTVTSAQKNPTAFYLCATTGTGNEKLFFGSGTQLSVL.

This clone has only one observation. This chain uses TRBV6-5 with TRBJ2-1; 9 bases agree with TRBD2. In germline, CDR1 is MNHEY, CDR2 SVGAGI. The ends lost 3 bases at V and 3 bases at J; junction bases unmatched: 3. The length of the CDR3 is 15 residues. Here the CDR3 reads CASSYIAGDYNEQFF. CDR3 coding DNA: TGTGCCAGCAGTTATATAGCGGGGGACTACAATGAGCAGTTCTTC.

This clone has a single count. V gene TRBV19 combines with J gene TRBJ2-6, with 8 bases that match TRBD1. Trimming removed 5 bases from V and 0 bases from J; junction bases left unmatched: 3. Germline CDR1 and CDR2: LNHDA and SQIVND (reference sequence). The CDR3 extends over 16 amino acids. Here the CDR3 reads CASSDRGLSGANVLTF. In DNA form, the CDR3 reads TGTGCCAGTAGTGACAGGGGCCTCTCTGGGGCCAACGTCCTGACTTTC.

The gene calls are TRBV6-5 and TRBJ2-7, with 10 bases aligning to TRBD1. V lost 7 bases, J lost 5 bases, and 8 bases stayed unmatched. CDR1 is MNHEY and CDR2 is SVGAGI in the germline V gene. This CDR3 contains 14 residues. The CDR3, as DNA: TGTGCCAGCACCCCAGGGACAGGGGAAGACGAGCAGTACTTC. Translation: CASTPGTGEDEQYF.

This clone was detected only a few times. This rearrangement joins TRBV5-1 to TRBJ1-4, with 7 bases matching TRBD1. CDR3 size: 15 residues. The junction had 4 bases not matched to a gene; V was cut back by 0 bases and J by 5 bases. The germline V gene has CDR1 SGHRS and CDR2 YFSETQ. The CDR3 spells CASSLATGKNEKLFF. The CDR3 DNA sequence: TGCGCCAGCAGCTTGGCGACAGGGAAAAATGAAAAACTGTTTTTT.

The genes are TRBV3-1 (or the pseudogene TRBV3-2) and TRBJ2-4; 8 bases fit TRBD2. V trimming: 2 bases; J trimming: 5 bases; junction bases outside the gene matches: 8. The CDR3 is 16 residues long. Germline lookup yields CDR1 LGHDT and CDR2 YNNKEL (reference sequence). CDR3 DNA: TGTGCCAGCAGCCAACCTACGGGGGGGACTGAAAACATTCAGTACTTC. It is translated as CASSQPTGGTENIQYF.

To note about this clone: Other DNA sequences in the same sample also yield this CDR3. The rearrangement links TRBV6-5 to TRBJ2-7; 9 positions agree with TRBD1. The CDR3 is 15 residues long. J was trimmed by 2 bases and V by 0 bases; bases with no gene match: 2. Germline V gene data show CDR1 as MNHEY and CDR2 as SVGAGI. CDR3 residues: CASSYSTGGTYEQYF. The CDR3 nucleotides read TGTGCCAGCAGTTACTCGACAGGGGGAACCTACGAGCAGTACTTC.

Only a few counts were recorded for this clone. The sample carries other DNA sequences with the same CDR3. The V and J genes are TRBV7-3 and TRBJ1-1; no clear D. V dropped 3 bases and J dropped 0 bases, with 5 bases sitting between them. Per the germline V gene, CDR1 is SGHTA and CDR2 is FQGTGA. CDR3 length equals 13 residues. The CDR3 is CASSFGMNTEAFF. The CDR3 bases are TGTGCCAGCAGCTTCGGGATGAACACTGAAGCTTTCTTT. The full variable domain, completed using reference TRBV7-3 and TRBJ1-1, is GAGVSQTPSNKVTEKGKYVELRCDPISGHTALYWYRQSLGQGPEFLIYFQGTGAADDSGLPNDRFFAVRPEGSVSTLKIQRTERGDSAVYLCASSFGMNTEAFFGQGTRLTVV.

This chain links TRBV9 with TRBJ2-5; 10 positions agree with TRBD2. The V segment lost 4 bases and the J segment 5 bases; nucleotides outside the gene matches: 8. CDR3 length equals 15 residues. Germline-derived CDR1 and CDR2 are SGDLS and YYNGEE. The CDR3 protein is CASSTSGNPAETQYF. The CDR3 bases are TGTGCCAGCAGCACTAGCGGGAACCCAGCGGAGACCCAGTACTTC.

The chain joins TRBV3-1 (or the pseudogene TRBV3-2) to TRBJ2-3; 15 nucleotides match TRBD2. Per the germline V gene, CDR1 is LGHDT and CDR2 is YNNKEL (reference sequence). Trimming took 5 bases from V and 2 from J; bases not matched to a gene: 5. The CDR3 is made up of 17 amino acids. The CDR3 DNA follows: TGTGCCAGCAGCAGGACTAGCGGGGGGGCCAACACAGATACGCAGTATTTT. Residues: CASSRTSGGANTDTQYF.

CDR3 loop: CASSRTSGGPNEQFF. The DNA of the CDR3 is TGTGCCAGCAGCCGTACTAGCGGGGGGCCCAATGAGCAGTTCTTC. The rearrangement joins TRBV11-2 to TRBJ2-1, with 12 nucleotides matching TRBD2. Germline loops: CDR1 SGHAT, CDR2 FQNNGV. The CDR3 consists of 15 residues. V lost 5 bases to trimming and J lost 6 bases; unmatched junction nucleotides: 5.

This chain joins TRBV28 and TRBJ2-1; 7 bases map to TRBD2. Germline V gene sequence: CDR1 MDHEN, CDR2 SYDVKM. The CDR3 has 18 residues. J lost 5 bases, V lost 1 base, and 14 bases had no gene match. In DNA, the CDR3 is TGTGCCAGCAGTTTATACGGTCTGGGCGGGAGTAACCACAATGAGCAGTTCTTC. It codes for CASSLYGLGGSNHNEQFF.

DNA of the CDR3: TGTGCCAGCAGCTTAGGGGGGGGAGCTGAAGCTTTCTTT. Translated: CASSLGGGAEAFF. The chain employs TRBV7-8 and TRBJ1-1, with a weak D call TRBD1 (5 bases). Germline lookup yields CDR1 SGHVS and CDR2 FQNEAQ. V was shortened by 1 base and J by 6 bases, with 9 bases between the two germline ends. The CDR3 covers 13 residues.